This T cell receptor (beta chain) was obtained from a study of blood T cells in healthy people across ages. Study-wide findings and caveats: Roughly linear age-related decline in beta diversity appeared, significant by age 40.

The V and J ends lost 0 bases and 7 bases respectively, with 14 bases between them. Germline lookup yields CDR1 DFQATT and CDR2 SNEGSKA (reference sequence). The CDR3 totals 14 residues. On this clonotype itself: As yet, its antigen is unknown.

Every donor contributed about 10 milliliters of peripheral blood by blood draw. It was with a sample-barcoded 5' primer and a J-beta primer mix that a second PCR of roughly 6 to 11 cycles was run. TCRdb fed the 5' RACE reads into MiXCR, producing one record per CDR3 protein. This sample yields about 730,000 distinct CDR3 sequences, of which about 42% are seen a single time; 20% to 25% belongs to the top ten. Source material: blood. The chain employs TRBV20-1 and TRBJ2-3, with a tentative D call TRBD2 (6 bases). The TCR originated in a woman aged 60 to 75 in good health. The CDR3 region has the DNA TGCAGTGCTAGAGATCCGGATGGGAGGCATACGCAGTATTTT. Its translation: CSARDPDGRHTQYF.